Described below is a single T cell receptor (beta chain) sequence and its context. The data were obtained in a study of T cell repertoires in MIS-A myocarditis. Clones were read by immunoSEQ multiplex PCR, and TCRdb kept only the in-frame ones, dropping some. This sample yields about 11,000 clones, of which 83% are seen a single time; 29% belongs to the top ten. CDR3 length: 18 amino acids. Trimming at V came to 0 bases and at J to 4 bases, leaving 13 bases not matched to a gene. The germline V gene encodes CDR1 LGHDT and CDR2 YNNKEL (reference sequence). Input material: right ventricle heart tissue obtained at autopsy. The V and J genes are TRBV3-1 (or the pseudogene TRBV3-2) and TRBJ2-3, with 7 positions matching TRBD2. The sequence derives from a man in his late teens or twenties with fulminant myocarditis from multisystem inflammatory syndrome in adults (MIS-A) after COVID-19. The CDR3 region has the DNA TGTGCCAGCAGCCAAGATTGGGGGGAGGGGCCCCCAGCAGATACGCAGTATTTT. Its protein product is CASSQDWGEGPPADTQYF.